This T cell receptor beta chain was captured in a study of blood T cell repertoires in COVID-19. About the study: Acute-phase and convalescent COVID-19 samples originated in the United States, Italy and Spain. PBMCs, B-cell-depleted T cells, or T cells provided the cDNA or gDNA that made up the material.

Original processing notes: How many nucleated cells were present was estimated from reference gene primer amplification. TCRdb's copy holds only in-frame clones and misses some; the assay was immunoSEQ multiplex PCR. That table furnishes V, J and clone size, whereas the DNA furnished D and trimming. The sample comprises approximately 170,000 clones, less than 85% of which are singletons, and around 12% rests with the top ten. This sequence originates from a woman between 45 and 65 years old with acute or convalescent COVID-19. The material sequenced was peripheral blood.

CDR3 coding DNA: TGTGCCAGCATAGACAGGCGTACCCTAACGAATGAGCAGTTCTTC. Amino acid sequence: CASIDRRTLTNEQFF. This sequence joins TRBV6-5 and TRBJ2-1, with D perhaps matching TRBD1 (6 bases). The germline CDR1 and CDR2 sequences are MNHEY and SVGAGI. Trimming cost V 7 bases and J 7 bases, with 20 bases left between them. The CDR3 spans 15 residues.